This T cell receptor beta chain was recorded in a study of T cell clonotyping in hematopoietic cell transplantation. Overall study findings and caveats: At the given depth, recipient repertoires were over 95% de novo clonotypes. Pathologically expanded recipient clonotypes increased progressively from day 30 to day 180 as diversity fell. No sorting was done, leaving CD4 and CD8 contributions mixed.

V was trimmed by 0 bases and J by 1 base, leaving 7 bases between them. There are 15 residues in the CDR3. The germline V gene encodes CDR1 MGHRA and CDR2 YSYEKL. This clone was counted between two and nine times. Antigen specificity is unknown. Assay: immunoSEQ multiplex PCR; the TCRdb copy retains only in-frame clones and omits some. This sample has approximately 44,000 clones, with 95% found just once. The sample taken for sequencing was peripheral blood mononuclear cells. The source is a man aged 30 to 45 in good health. Some clones in this sample may be carry-over from other donors' samples. The chain employs TRBV4-1 and TRBJ1-3, with D hard to call. The CDR3 sequence is CASSQDDGSGNTIYF. CDR3 coding DNA: TGCGCCAGCAGCCAAGATGACGGTTCTGGAAACACCATATATTTT.